The following is a T cell receptor beta chain sequence with its context. For TCRbeta, the library was prepared with unique molecular identifiers. TCRdb re-derived calls from the PCR reads in MiXCR, one entry per CDR3 protein. The table records some 830,000 distinct CDR3 sequences, approximately 15% of them present only once. This sample was included in a study of T-cell reconstitution after alpha-beta-depleted transplantation in children. The sequence derives from a male patient between 5 and 17 years old who had a stem cell transplant for acute lymphoblastic leukemia, so the T cells may come from the graft donor. The sample in question was PBMCs, mostly from graft donor cells, obtained 360 days after TCRalphabeta/CD19-depleted stem cell transplant.

CDR3 amino acids: CASTRWTGGFETQYF. CDR3 bases: TGTGCCAGCACGCGATGGACAGGGGGTTTCGAGACCCAGTACTTC. The genes are TRBV12-3 or TRBV12-4 and TRBJ2-5; TRBD1 aligns across 10 bases. Losses at the gene ends were 7 bases for V and 5 bases for J; bases not matched to a gene: 10. This CDR3 contains 15 residues.